This TCR beta chain was captured by sequencing in a study of shared clonotypes between healthy human individuals. Study-level information: Used for every donor were three CD4 naive, three CD4 memory, two CD8 naive and one CD8 memory plate. Study-level findings and limits: Estimated clonotype richness was generally higher in naive than memory subsets.

Within Nashville, Tennessee resided all donors, each a Caucasian adult. A note on this clone: Its antigen is not identified.

TCRdb keeps only in-frame clones here, not all; method: immunoSEQ multiplex PCR. Of millions of clones in the sample, approximately 95% are singletons; the top ten hold roughly 0.36%. The CDR3 totals 16 residues. The germline V gene encodes CDR1 SNHLY and CDR2 FYNNEI. V gave up 2 bases and J gave up 1 base; unmatched junction bases: 7. This receptor was taken from a man younger than 35 in good health. Some clones in this sample may be carry-over from other donors' samples. Specimen: naive CD4+ T cells from PBMCs. Subset: CD45RA+ positively selected. The genes are TRBV2 and TRBJ2-7, with 8 bases fitting TRBD2. In DNA form, the CDR3 reads TGTGCCAGCAGTGAATTGGGACTAGTTAAATCCTACGAGCAGTACTTC. This sequence encodes CASSELGLVKSYEQYF.